This T cell receptor beta chain is from a study of early T cells in non-severe SARS-CoV-2 infection. Study at large: Chains were not paired, and sequencing was done on bulk RNA from unsorted whole blood.

With respect to this clonotype: Its antigen is as yet unknown.

V was clipped by 3 bases and J by 4 bases; unmatched bases: 9. The CDR3 loop spans 17 amino acids. CDR1 and CDR2 (germline): SEHNR, FQNEAQ (reference sequence). Study results and limitations: In VDJdb matching, anti-spike CD8 responses were favored while private and CD4 specificities went missing.

Individual cDNA molecules were tagged with unique molecular identifiers. TCRdb fed the 5' RACE reads into MiXCR, producing one record per CDR3 protein. Altogether tens of thousands of distinct CDR3 sequences are present, more than 9% being singletons, with the ten largest covering over 6.5%. This TCR was sampled from an adult who was a healthcare worker with PCR-confirmed SARS-CoV-2 infection or an uninfected control (not recorded which). Sequencing was carried out using whole blood. J is TRBJ1-5 and V is TRBV7-9; 10 nucleotides match TRBD1. CDR3 loop: CASSFFYGTGVNQPQHF. In DNA form, the CDR3 reads TGTGCCAGCAGCTTTTTTTATGGGACAGGGGTGAATCAGCCCCAGCATTTT.